This T cell receptor (beta chain) is from a study of cytomegalovirus exposure and HLA in healthy donors. In the study overall: Of about 390 genotyped donors, more than 65% grouped in the Caucasian-associated ancestry cluster. Findings of the study overall: Three CMV-associated chains were confirmed in vitro to be specific for CMV antigens.

As regards this clone: Its specificity is not known.

PCR amplification relied on 60 Vbeta primers (plus 13 Jbeta primers). Assay: immunoSEQ multiplex PCR; the TCRdb copy retains only in-frame clones and omits some. This listing includes about 51,000 clones. The V gene's germline CDR1 is MNHNY and CDR2 SVGAGI (reference sequence). The CDR3 is made up of 13 amino acids. Trimming took 4 bases from V and 6 from J, leaving 10 bases between them. The gene calls are TRBV6-6 and TRBJ2-1; D call uncertain. Sample: PBMCs. This receptor was taken from a female donor in good health and CMV-seronegative. The CDR3 region has the DNA TGTGCCAGCAGTTTCACAGTTGCCAATGAGCAGTTCTTC. This sequence encodes CASSFTVANEQFF.